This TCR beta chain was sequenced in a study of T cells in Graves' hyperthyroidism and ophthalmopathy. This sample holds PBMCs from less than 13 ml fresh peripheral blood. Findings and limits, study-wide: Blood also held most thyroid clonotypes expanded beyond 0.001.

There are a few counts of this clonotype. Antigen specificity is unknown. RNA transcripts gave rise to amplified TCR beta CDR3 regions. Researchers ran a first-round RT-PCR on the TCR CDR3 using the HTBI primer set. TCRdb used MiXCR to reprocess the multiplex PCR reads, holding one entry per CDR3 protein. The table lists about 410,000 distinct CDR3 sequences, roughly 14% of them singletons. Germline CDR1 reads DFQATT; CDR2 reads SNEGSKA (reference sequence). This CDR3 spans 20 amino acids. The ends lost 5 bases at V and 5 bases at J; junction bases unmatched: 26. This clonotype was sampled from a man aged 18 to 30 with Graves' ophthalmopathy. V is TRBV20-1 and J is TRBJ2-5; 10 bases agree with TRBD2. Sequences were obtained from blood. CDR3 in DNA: TGCAGTGCTCCCTTTCTCGCAGGGGGAATAGCGGGGGGCTTGGGGGAGACCCAGTACTTC. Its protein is CSAPFLAGGIAGGLGETQYF.